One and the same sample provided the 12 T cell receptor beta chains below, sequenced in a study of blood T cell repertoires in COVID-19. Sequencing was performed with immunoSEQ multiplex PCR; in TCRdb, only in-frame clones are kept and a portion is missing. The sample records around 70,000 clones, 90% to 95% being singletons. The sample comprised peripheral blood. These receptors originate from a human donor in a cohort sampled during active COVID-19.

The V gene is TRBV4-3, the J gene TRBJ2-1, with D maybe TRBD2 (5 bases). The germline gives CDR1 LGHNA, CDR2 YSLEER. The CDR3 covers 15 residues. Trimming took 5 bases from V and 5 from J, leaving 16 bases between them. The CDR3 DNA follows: TGCGCCAGCAGCTATCGTGGCGGGCGCAACAATGAGCAGTTCTTC. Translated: CASSYRGGRNNEQFF.

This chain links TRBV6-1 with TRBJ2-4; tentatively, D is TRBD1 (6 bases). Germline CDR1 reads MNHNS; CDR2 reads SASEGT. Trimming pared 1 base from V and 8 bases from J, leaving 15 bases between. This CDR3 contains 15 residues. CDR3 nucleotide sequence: TGTGCCAGCAGTGAAGTCGGCAGGGGTAAGGACATTCAGTACTTC. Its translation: CASSEVGRGKDIQYF.

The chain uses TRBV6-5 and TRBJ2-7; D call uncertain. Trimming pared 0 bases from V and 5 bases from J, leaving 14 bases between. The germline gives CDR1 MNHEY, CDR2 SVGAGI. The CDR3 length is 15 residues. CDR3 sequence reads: CASSYSQAGNNEQYF. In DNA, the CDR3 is TGTGCCAGCAGTTACTCGCAAGCAGGTAACAACGAGCAGTACTTC.

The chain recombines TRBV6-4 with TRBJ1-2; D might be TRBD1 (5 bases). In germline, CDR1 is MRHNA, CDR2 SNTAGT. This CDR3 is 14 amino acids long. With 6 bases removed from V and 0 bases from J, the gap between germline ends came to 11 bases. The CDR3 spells CASRPDIANYGYTF. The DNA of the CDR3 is TGTGCCAGCAGACCGGACATAGCTAACTATGGCTACACCTTC.

CDR3 sequence: CASSASGGAADTQYF. In DNA form, the CDR3 reads TGTGCCAGCAGCGCTAGCGGGGGGGCAGCAGATACGCAGTATTTT. V is TRBV9 and J is TRBJ2-3; TRBD2 agrees at 12 bases. Germline V gene sequence: CDR1 SGDLS, CDR2 YYNGEE. This CDR3 contains 15 residues. V gave up 3 bases and J gave up 4 bases; unmatched junction bases: 3.

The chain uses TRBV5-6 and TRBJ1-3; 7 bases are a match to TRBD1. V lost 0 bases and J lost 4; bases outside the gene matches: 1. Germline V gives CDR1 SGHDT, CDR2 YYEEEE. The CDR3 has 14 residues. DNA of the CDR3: TGTGCCAGCAGCTTGGAACAGGGGGGAAACACCATATATTTT. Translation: CASSLEQGGNTIYF.

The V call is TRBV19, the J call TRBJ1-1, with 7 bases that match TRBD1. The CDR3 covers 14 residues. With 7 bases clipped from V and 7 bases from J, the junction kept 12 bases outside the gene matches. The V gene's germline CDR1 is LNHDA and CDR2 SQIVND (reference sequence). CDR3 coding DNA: TGTGCCAGTACGGCCAGGCAGGGGGTGGGTGAAGCTTTCTTT. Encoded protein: CASTARQGVGEAFF.

CDR3 DNA: TGTGCCAGCTCACCAGCACAGGGGAACTCCTATGGCTACACCTTC. It codes for CASSPAQGNSYGYTF. The genes are TRBV18 and TRBJ1-2; 7 nucleotides line up with TRBD1. V was clipped by 2 bases and J by 4 bases; unmatched bases: 7. The CDR3 consists of 15 residues. Germline assignment: CDR1 KGHSH and CDR2 LQKENI.

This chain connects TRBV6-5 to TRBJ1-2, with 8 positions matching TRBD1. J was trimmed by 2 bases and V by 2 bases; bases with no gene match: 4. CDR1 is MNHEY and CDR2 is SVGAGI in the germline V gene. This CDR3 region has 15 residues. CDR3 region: CASSYGQGANYGYTF. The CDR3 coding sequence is TGTGCCAGCAGTTACGGTCAGGGGGCGAACTATGGCTACACCTTC.

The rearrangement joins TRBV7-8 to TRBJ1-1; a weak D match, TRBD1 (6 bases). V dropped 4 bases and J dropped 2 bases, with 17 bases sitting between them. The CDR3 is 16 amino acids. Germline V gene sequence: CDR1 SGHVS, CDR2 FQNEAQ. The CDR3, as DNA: TGTGCCAGCAGCTCCTTAGTAGGGACACTTAACACTGAAGCTTTCTTT. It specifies CASSSLVGTLNTEAFF.

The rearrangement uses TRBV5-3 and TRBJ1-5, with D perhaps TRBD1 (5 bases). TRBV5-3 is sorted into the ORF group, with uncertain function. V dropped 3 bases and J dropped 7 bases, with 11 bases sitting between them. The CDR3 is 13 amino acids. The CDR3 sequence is CARSSAGGQPQHF. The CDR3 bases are TGTGCCAGAAGCTCCGCCGGGGGACAGCCCCAGCATTTT.

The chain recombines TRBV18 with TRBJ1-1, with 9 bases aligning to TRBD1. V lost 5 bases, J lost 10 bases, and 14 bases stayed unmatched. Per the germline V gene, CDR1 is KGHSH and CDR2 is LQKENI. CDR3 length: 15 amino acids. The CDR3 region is CASSYADPGQGLAFF. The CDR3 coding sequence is TGTGCCAGCTCATACGCGGATCCGGGACAGGGACTAGCTTTCTTT.